This T cell receptor (beta chain) derives from a study of response to subunit inactivated influenza vaccine. Study-wide results and limits: Each seasonal flu vaccination may recruit only limited new T cells, authors suggested.

Trimming stripped 1 base from V and 0 bases from J, with 13 bases between. This CDR3 is 17 amino acids long. The V gene's germline CDR1 is SGHRS and CDR2 YFSETQ. To note about this clonotype: Its target is not known.

In TCRdb, the RT-PCR reads were re-called with MiXCR into one record per CDR3 protein. The sample contains more than 600,000 distinct CDR3 sequences, around 18% of which appear only once. The source material was PBMCs from blood, sampled roughly 5 days after vaccination. The origin of this receptor is a man aged 45 to 65 who received an inactivated influenza vaccine. The chain combines TRBV5-1 with TRBJ1-4, with D possibly being TRBD1 (6 bases). The CDR3 spells CASSLTGWGSTNEKLFF. DNA of the CDR3: TGCGCCAGCAGCTTGACAGGGTGGGGTTCAACTAATGAAAAACTGTTTTTT.